The present entry profiles one T cell receptor (beta chain) with its context. The data derive from a study of early T cells in non-severe SARS-CoV-2 infection. TCRdb reprocessed the 5' RACE reads via MiXCR and lists one record per CDR3 protein. The sample shows around 57,000 distinct CDR3 sequences, 5.5% to 7.5% of them seen only once. The CDR3 has 14 amino acids. V was cut by 0 bases and J by 11 bases, with 13 bases left in between. The germline gives CDR1 LGHDT, CDR2 YNNKEL (reference sequence). The specimen sequenced was whole blood. The chain is built from TRBV3-1 and TRBJ2-2; D is perhaps TRBD2 (6 bases). The source of this sequence is an adult who was a healthcare worker with PCR-confirmed SARS-CoV-2 infection or an uninfected control (not recorded which). The chain's CDR3 is CASSQDWLAYELFF. The CDR3 bases are TGTGCCAGCAGCCAAGATTGGCTAGCGTACGAGCTGTTTTTT.